Below, 22 T cell receptor beta chains from the same sample are listed, as sequenced in a study of blood T cell repertoires in COVID-19. Sequenced by immunoSEQ multiplex PCR; TCRdb stores in-frame clones only, minus some. Of approximately 240,000 clones in the sample, 84% were seen once. The sequencing input was peripheral blood. All receptors come from a man aged 45 to 65 with acute or convalescent COVID-19.

The rearrangement links TRBV27 to TRBJ1-2, with 7 bases lining up with TRBD1. The V segment lost 5 bases and the J segment 7 bases; nucleotides outside the gene matches: 7. Germline assignment: CDR1 MNHEY and CDR2 SMNVEV (reference sequence). This CDR3 is built from 13 residues. The CDR3 here is CASSPDRAGGYTF. CDR3 bases: TGTGCCAGCAGTCCCGACAGGGCGGGTGGCTACACCTTC.

The CDR3 DNA reads TGTGCCAGCAGTGAGCAGCGGGGGACCCAAGAGACCCAGTACTTC. Its translation: CASSEQRGTQETQYF. The chain recombines TRBV2 with TRBJ2-5, with 8 bases that match TRBD2. V lost 3 bases and J lost 1; bases outside the gene matches: 4. There are 15 residues in the CDR3. Per the germline V gene, CDR1 is SNHLY and CDR2 is FYNNEI.

This clone was seen just once. DNA of the CDR3: TGTGCCAGTGCCGCTGGGACAGTCCAAGAGACCCAGTACTTC. Translation: CASAAGTVQETQYF. The chain combines TRBV6-5 with TRBJ2-5; 7 nucleotides line up with TRBD1. V trimming: 9 bases; J trimming: 1 base; junction bases outside the gene matches: 8. Germline CDR1 is MNHEY and CDR2 is SVGAGI. The length of the CDR3 is 14 residues.

V gene TRBV6-2 or TRBV6-3 combines with J gene TRBJ1-2; D call uncertain. The CDR3 covers 13 residues. V dropped 5 bases and J dropped 0 bases, with 7 bases sitting between them. Germline lookup yields CDR1 MNHEY and CDR2 SVGEGT. This chain's CDR3 is CASSTLANYGYTF. DNA of the CDR3: TGTGCCAGCAGTACCCTAGCTAACTATGGCTACACCTTC.

The chain is built from TRBV19 and TRBJ2-1, with 13 bases fitting TRBD2. The CDR3 sequence is 15 residues long. The J segment lost 4 bases and the V segment lost 7 bases, leaving 4 bases of the junction unmatched. Per the germline V gene, CDR1 is LNHDA and CDR2 is SQIVND (reference sequence). The CDR3 sequence: CASTLTSGRYNEQFF. DNA for the CDR3: TGTGCCAGTACCCTGACTAGCGGGAGGTACAATGAGCAGTTCTTC.

V and J are TRBV5-1 and TRBJ1-3; D remains ambiguous. This CDR3 region has 15 residues. V lost 0 bases, J lost 3 bases, and 10 bases lay in between. Germline CDR1 reads SGHRS; CDR2 reads YFSETQ. CDR3 nucleotide sequence: TGCGCCAGCAGCTTGGAAAACTACCTTGGAAACACCATATATTTT. It translates to CASSLENYLGNTIYF.

The CDR3: CASSYRGTRNTEAFF. The CDR3 nucleotides are TGTGCCAGCAGTTACCGGGGGACGAGGAACACTGAAGCTTTCTTT. The chain has TRBV6-2 or TRBV6-3 and TRBJ1-1; possibly TRBD1 for D (5 bases). Trimming cost V 2 bases and J 1 base, with 11 bases left between them. Germline assignment: CDR1 MNHEY and CDR2 SVGEGT. CDR3 length: 15 amino acids.

This clone appeared a few times. V usage is TRBV10-3 and J usage is TRBJ1-1; tentatively, D is TRBD1 (6 bases). Germline V lookup: CDR1 ENHRY, CDR2 SYGVKD. The CDR3 covers 14 residues. V lost 3 bases, J lost 0 bases, and 8 bases lay in between. The CDR3 protein is CAISETGLNTEAFF. The CDR3 DNA reads TGTGCCATCAGTGAAACAGGGCTGAACACTGAAGCTTTCTTT.

The chain uses TRBV3-1 (or the pseudogene TRBV3-2) and TRBJ1-5, with 7 positions matching TRBD1. The junction had 6 bases not matched to a gene; V was cut back by 0 bases and J by 10 bases. The CDR3 contains 14 residues. Germline CDR1 is LGHDT and CDR2 is YNNKEL (reference sequence). CDR3 DNA sequence: TGTGCCAGCAGCCAAGATGGAACAGGGGCACCCCAGCATTTT. Amino acids: CASSQDGTGAPQHF.

This clone was seen more than once but under ten times. V usage is TRBV7-9 and J usage is TRBJ2-7, with TRBD1 identical over 7 bases. The CDR3 consists of 14 residues. Germline V gene lookup returns CDR1 SEHNR and CDR2 FQNEAQ (reference sequence). J gave up 2 bases and V 0 bases, and 1 base lay outside the gene matches. CDR3 coding DNA: TGTGCCAGCAGCTTAGCCGGGACAGCCTACGAGCAGTACTTC. This codes for CASSLAGTAYEQYF.

The gene calls are TRBV6-5 and TRBJ1-1, with a tentative D call TRBD1 (6 bases). The CDR3 extends over 15 amino acids. V lost 0 bases and J 5 bases, leaving 13 bases between the germline ends. Germline V gene sequence: CDR1 MNHEY, CDR2 SVGAGI. The CDR3 DNA follows: TGTGCCAGCAGTTACTCGAGTAGGGGGGGGACTGAAGCTTTCTTT. The encoded protein is CASSYSSRGGTEAFF.

The chain is built from TRBV10-3 and TRBJ1-1, with D unresolved. The V and J ends lost 9 bases and 4 bases respectively, with 15 bases between them. Germline V gives CDR1 ENHRY, CDR2 SYGVKD. The CDR3 runs to 13 residues. The CDR3 DNA is TGTGCCATATCGGGAGGTCCCCTCACTGAAGCTTTCTTT. The encoded protein is CAISGGPLTEAFF.

The J gene is TRBJ2-1, the V gene TRBV28, with TRBD2 identical over 10 bases. The CDR3 length is 16 residues. V shed 3 bases, J shed 7 bases, and the junction held 9 bases outside the gene matches. CDR1 and CDR2 from the germline V gene are MDHEN and SYDVKM. CDR3 sequence: CASSFLTSGVWNEQFF. The CDR3 region has the DNA TGTGCCAGCAGTTTTCTCACTAGCGGGGTCTGGAATGAGCAGTTCTTC.

The chain links TRBV28 to TRBJ1-2, with 9 bases matching TRBD1. Germline V CDR1 and CDR2: MDHEN, SYDVKM. J gave up 4 bases and V 4 bases, and 10 bases lay outside the gene matches. CDR3 length equals 16 residues. The CDR3 reads CASSSGTGPWSYGYTF. CDR3 sequence (DNA): TGTGCCAGCAGTTCCGGGACAGGGCCCTGGAGCTATGGCTACACCTTC.

This rearrangement joins TRBV5-1 to TRBJ2-7; D is possibly TRBD2 (5 bases). Germline loops: CDR1 SGHRS, CDR2 YFSETQ. This CDR3 region has 12 residues. Trimming removed 0 bases from V and 7 bases from J, with 8 bases in between. DNA of the CDR3: TGCGCCAGCAGCTTGGGAGGGTCTGAGCAGTACTTC. Protein product: CASSLGGSEQYF.

Comments on this clone: Since a much larger clone is just one base distant, this may be a read error. The rearrangement uses TRBV5-4 and TRBJ2-7; D is undetermined. Germline loops: CDR1 SGHNT, CDR2 YYREEE (reference sequence). The CDR3 is 12 residues long. Trimming stripped 2 bases from V and 3 bases from J, with 6 bases between. CDR3 amino acids: CASSLQSYEQYF. Written as DNA, the CDR3 is TGTGCCAGCAGCTTACAGAGCTACGAGCAGTACTTC.

This clone was picked up one time. The chain is built from TRBV5-1 and TRBJ1-1; the match to TRBD1 covers 8 bases. Germline V gene sequence: CDR1 SGHRS, CDR2 YFSETQ. Trimming cost V 0 bases and J 5 bases; bases outside gene matches: 9. The CDR3 has 16 residues. The CDR3 bases are TGCGCCAGCAGCTTGGCAGGACAGGGATTTGGTACTGAAGCTTTCTTT. Translated: CASSLAGQGFGTEAFF.

V is TRBV6-5 and J is TRBJ2-7; no firm D call. The CDR3 totals 13 residues. Germline CDR1 reads MNHEY; CDR2 reads SVGAGI. Trimming shortened V by 6 bases and J by 3 bases, and 12 bases separated the two germline ends. The CDR3 nucleotides read TGTGCCAGCAGCCCAGGATCCTACTACGAGCAGTACTTC. This translates into CASSPGSYYEQYF.

The chain is built from TRBV18 and TRBJ2-7; 11 nucleotides align to TRBD1. CDR3 length: 15 residues. Germline trimming cut 4 bases from V and 3 bases from J; bases unmatched to any gene: 5. Germline V CDR1 and CDR2: KGHSH, LQKENI. DNA for the CDR3: TGTGCCAGCTCACTATCGGACAGGGGGCACTACGAGCAGTACTTC. As protein: CASSLSDRGHYEQYF.

This chain uses TRBV3-1 (or the pseudogene TRBV3-2) with TRBJ1-1, with a tentative D call TRBD1 (5 bases). Germline loops: CDR1 LGHDT, CDR2 YNNKEL (reference sequence). The CDR3 has 14 amino acids. The V and J ends lost 5 bases and 2 bases respectively, with 12 bases between them. CDR3 residues: CASSSSGTNTEAFF. The CDR3 nucleotides read TGTGCCAGCAGCTCATCCGGGACTAACACTGAAGCTTTCTTT.

This clone was counted a single time. The chain uses TRBV18 and TRBJ2-7; 7 bases are a match to TRBD1. The CDR3 consists of 16 residues. Germline V CDR1 and CDR2: KGHSH, LQKENI. The junction had 12 bases not matched to a gene; V was cut back by 2 bases and J by 5 bases. CDR3 sequence reads: CASSPTQGLGANEQYF. The CDR3 DNA reads as TGTGCCAGCTCACCAACACAGGGGCTCGGGGCAAACGAGCAGTACTTC.

This clone was observed a handful of times. The CDR3 here is CASSGDGYTF. The CDR3 region has the DNA TGTGCCAGTTCGGGGGATGGCTACACCTTC. The chain carries TRBV19 and TRBJ1-2; TRBD1 is a possible D gene (5 bases). The CDR3 contains 10 residues. From germline, CDR1 is LNHDA and CDR2 SQIVND (reference sequence). Trimming removed 8 bases at V and 6 bases at J, with 7 bases between.